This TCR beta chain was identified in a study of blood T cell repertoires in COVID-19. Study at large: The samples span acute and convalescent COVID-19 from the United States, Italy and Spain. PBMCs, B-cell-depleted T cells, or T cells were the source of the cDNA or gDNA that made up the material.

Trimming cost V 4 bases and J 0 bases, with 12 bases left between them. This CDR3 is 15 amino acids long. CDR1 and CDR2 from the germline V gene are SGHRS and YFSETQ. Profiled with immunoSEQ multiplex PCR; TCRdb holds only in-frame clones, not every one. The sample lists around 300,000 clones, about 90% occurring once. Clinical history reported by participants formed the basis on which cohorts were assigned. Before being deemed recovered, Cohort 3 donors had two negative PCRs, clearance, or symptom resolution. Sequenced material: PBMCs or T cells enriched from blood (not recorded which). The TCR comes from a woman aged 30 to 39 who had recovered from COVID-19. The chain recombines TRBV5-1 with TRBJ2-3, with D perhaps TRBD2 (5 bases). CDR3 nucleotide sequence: TGCGCCAGCAGCCCGGGATATTCTAGCACAGATACGCAGTATTTT. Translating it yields CASSPGYSSTDTQYF.